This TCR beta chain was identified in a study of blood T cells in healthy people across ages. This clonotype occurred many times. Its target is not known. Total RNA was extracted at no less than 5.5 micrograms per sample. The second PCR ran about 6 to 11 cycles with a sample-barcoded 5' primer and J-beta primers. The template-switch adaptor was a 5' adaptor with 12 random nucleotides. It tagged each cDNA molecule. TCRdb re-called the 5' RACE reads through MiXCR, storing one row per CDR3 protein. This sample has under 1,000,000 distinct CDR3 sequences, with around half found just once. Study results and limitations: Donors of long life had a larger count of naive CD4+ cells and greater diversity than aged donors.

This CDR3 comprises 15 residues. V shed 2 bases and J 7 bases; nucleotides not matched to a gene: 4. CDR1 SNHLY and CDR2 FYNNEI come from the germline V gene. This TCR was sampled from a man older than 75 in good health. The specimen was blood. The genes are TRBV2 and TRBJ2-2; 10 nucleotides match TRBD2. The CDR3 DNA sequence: TGTGCCAGCAGTGAAAGCGGGAGGGCCCTCGGGGAGCTGTTTTTT. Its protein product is CASSESGRALGELFF. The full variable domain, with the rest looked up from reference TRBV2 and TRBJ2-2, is EPEVTQTPSHQVTQMGQEVILRCVPISNHLYFYWYRQILGQKVEFLVSFYNNEISEKSEIFDDQFSVERPDGSNFTLKIRSTKLEDSAMYFCASSESGRALGELFFGEGSRLTVL.